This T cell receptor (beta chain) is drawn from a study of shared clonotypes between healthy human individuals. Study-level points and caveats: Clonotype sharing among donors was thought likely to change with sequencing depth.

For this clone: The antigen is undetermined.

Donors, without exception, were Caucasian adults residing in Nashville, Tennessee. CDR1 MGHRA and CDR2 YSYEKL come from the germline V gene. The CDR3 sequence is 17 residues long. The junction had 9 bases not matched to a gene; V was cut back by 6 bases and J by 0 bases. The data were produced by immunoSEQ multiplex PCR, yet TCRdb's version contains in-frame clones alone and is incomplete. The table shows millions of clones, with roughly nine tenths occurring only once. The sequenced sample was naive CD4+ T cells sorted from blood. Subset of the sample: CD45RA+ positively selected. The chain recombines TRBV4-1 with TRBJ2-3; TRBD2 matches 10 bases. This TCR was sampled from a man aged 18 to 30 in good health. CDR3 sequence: CASSQSGTSVSTDTQYF. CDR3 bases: TGCGCCAGCAGTCAATCCGGGACTAGCGTCAGCACAGATACGCAGTATTTT.